Here is one T cell receptor (beta chain) with its context. Its antigen is not identified. There are 14 residues in the CDR3. CDR1 is SGHRS and CDR2 is YFSETQ in the germline V gene. This sample stems from a study of monozygotic twins with inflammatory bowel disease. Study-level results: IBD patients shared fewer clonotypes with others than healthy twins, especially with disease activity.

TCRdb re-called the 5' RACE reads and shows each CDR3 protein once, DNA omitted. In all, the sample yields 110,000 to 150,000 distinct CDR3 sequences. The sequenced material came from blood. The V and J genes are TRBV5-1 and TRBJ2-2; checking the TCRdb D call of TRBD1 is not possible without DNA. This clonotype was sampled from a human donor with ulcerative colitis or Crohn's disease, or a healthy co-twin of an affected twin (not recorded which). CDR3 amino acids: CASSPGQNTGELFF.